The 20 T cell receptor beta chains below were found in one sample sequenced in a study of regulatory T cells in long-lasting Graves disease. Arm-PCR with iRepertoire HTBI primers amplified the CDR3 regions for these TCR beta libraries. Using its own MiXCR run on the multiplex PCR reads, TCRdb lists one record per CDR3 protein. The sample comprises hundreds of thousands of distinct CDR3 sequences, about a sixth of which are singletons, and approximately 30% rests with the top ten. Time point denoted: newly diagnosed GD, antithyroid drugs for less than 3 months. PBMC-derived RNA was used for the TCR library. This sample also appeared in a second study, on T cells in Graves' hyperthyroidism and ophthalmopathy.

This material consisted of peripheral blood mononuclear cells (PBMCs), taken at new diagnosis, from a patient treated with antithyroid drugs. The receptor set was obtained from a man aged 40-55 years with Graves disease.

This clonotype appeared many times. The rearrangement links TRBV6-1 to TRBJ1-2, with D tentatively TRBD1 (5 bases). V lost 10 bases, J lost 4 bases, and 16 bases lay in between. Germline V gene lookup returns CDR1 MNHNS and CDR2 SASEGT. CDR3 size: 13 residues. CDR3 sequence reads: CATDSGGGYGYTF. CDR3 bases: TGTGCCACCGACTCGGGGGGAGGCTATGGCTACACCTTC.

The chain has TRBV7-9 and TRBJ2-7; 12 bases match TRBD1. CDR1 and CDR2 (germline): SEHNR, FQNEAQ (reference sequence). This CDR3 comprises 19 residues. Trimming removed 4 bases from V and 3 bases from J; junction bases left unmatched: 16. In DNA, the CDR3 is TGTGCCAGCAGCTCGACCCCGGGACAGGGGGCGCGGGGGGGCTACGAGCAGTACTTC. Translating it yields CASSSTPGQGARGGYEQYF.

The CDR3 DNA follows: TGCGCCAGCAGCTCTGAGGTAGCAGCGGAGCAGTTCTTC. This gives the protein CASSSEVAAEQFF. This chain links TRBV5-1 with TRBJ2-5; the D is unclear. The end of the DNA aligns better with TRBJ2-1, so the J call may be wrong. The CDR3 runs to 13 residues. Germline V gene sequence: CDR1 SGHRS, CDR2 YFSETQ.

The chain has TRBV6-1 and TRBJ2-3; possibly TRBD1 for D (6 bases). Trimming stripped 5 bases from V and 0 bases from J, with 18 bases between. CDR1 MNHNS and CDR2 SASEGT come from the germline V gene. This CDR3 spans 17 amino acids. CDR3 bases: TGTGCCAGCAGTAACGCAGGAACAGGGCCTAGCACAGATACGCAGTATTTT. Its translation: CASSNAGTGPSTDTQYF.

The CDR3 DNA follows: TGTGCCAGTAGAACCCGACAGGGCTTGGATGAAAAACTGTTTTTT. Residues: CASRTRQGLDEKLFF. This sequence joins TRBV19 and TRBJ1-4, with 7 bases matching TRBD1. With V trimmed by 6 bases and J by 6 bases, 10 bases remained unmatched. From germline, CDR1 is LNHDA and CDR2 SQIVND (reference sequence). The CDR3 consists of 15 residues.

A word on this clonotype: Without the conserved terminal phenylalanine or tryptophan, this CDR3 likely stems from a read error. The genes are TRBV5-1 and TRBJ1-1; 7 bases align to TRBD1. The CDR3 contains 13 residues. V was clipped by 1 base and J by 7 bases; unmatched bases: 4. CDR1 and CDR2 (germline): SGHRS, YFSETQ. For the CDR3, the DNA is TGCGCCAGCAGCTTGTTTTACAGGGGTGAAGCTTTCCTT. Its protein product is CASSLFYRGEAFL.

In its sample, this clonotype was seen a few times. This chain's CDR3 is CAISTGDTGELFF. DNA of the CDR3: TGTGCCATCAGTACAGGGGACACCGGGGAGCTGTTTTTT. J is TRBJ2-2 and V is TRBV10-3, with 7 bases aligning to TRBD1. The CDR3 covers 13 residues. The V and J ends lost 5 bases and 3 bases, in that order; junction bases with no gene match: 0. Germline CDR1 reads ENHRY; CDR2 reads SYGVKD.

The CDR3 loop is CASSVASDTQYF. The CDR3 DNA reads as TGTGCCAGCAGCGTAGCTTCAGATACGCAGTATTTT. The chain employs TRBV9 and TRBJ2-3; D remains unclear. CDR1 SGDLS and CDR2 YYNGEE come from the germline V gene. The CDR3 spans 12 residues. The V gene lost 0 bases and the J gene lost 4 bases, with 3 bases spanning the gap.

This clonotype was detected ten times or more. The chain links TRBV3-1 to TRBJ2-7, with TRBD2 matching over 10 bases. This CDR3 spans 16 amino acids. Germline V lookup: CDR1 LGHDT, CDR2 YNNKEL (reference sequence). After removal of 0 bases from V and 2 bases from J, the junction contained 4 bases not matched to a gene. The CDR3 nucleotides read TGTGCCAGCAGCCAAGATGTACTAGCGGGGACCTACGAGCAGTACTTC. Protein product: CASSQDVLAGTYEQYF.

V gene TRBV5-1 combines with J gene TRBJ2-5, with 10 positions matching TRBD2. V dropped 1 base and J dropped 5; count of bases not matched to a gene: 8. This CDR3 has 16 residues. Germline lookup yields CDR1 SGHRS and CDR2 YFSETQ. CDR3 bases: TGCGCCAGCAGCTTGTCGAGCGGGGGGGCTGACGAGACCCAGTACTTC. It specifies CASSLSSGGADETQYF.

This clonotype was counted many times. J is TRBJ2-3 and V is TRBV5-1, with a tentative D call TRBD2 (6 bases). This CDR3 has 15 residues. V lost 2 bases to trimming and J lost 6 bases, with 16 bases between them. Per the germline V gene, CDR1 is SGHRS and CDR2 is YFSETQ. CDR3 coding DNA: TGCGCCAGCAGCTTTACGGCCCCGACTAGGGATACGCAGTATTTT. Translating it yields CASSFTAPTRDTQYF.

This clonotype was observed at least ten times. The genes are TRBV30 and TRBJ2-7; D remains unclear. V was cut by 0 bases and J by 3 bases, with 9 bases left in between. Germline V gene sequence: CDR1 GTSNPN, CDR2 SVGIG (reference sequence). The CDR3 extends over 13 amino acids. CDR3 coding DNA: TGTGCCTGGAGTGTACATTACAGCTACGAGCAGTACTTC. This sequence encodes CAWSVHYSYEQYF.

This clonotype was detected a few times. V gene TRBV2 combines with J gene TRBJ2-7, with 8 bases fitting TRBD1. The trim removed 5 bases at V and 9 bases at J, leaving 21 bases unmatched. There are 17 residues in the CDR3. The V gene's germline CDR1 is SNHLY and CDR2 FYNNEI. CDR3 DNA sequence: TGTGCCAGCAGTCCTCTCCCTCTGACAGGGGAAAATTGGTGGCAGTACTTC. It encodes CASSPLPLTGENWWQYF. Filled out from reference TRBV2 and TRBJ2-7, the complete variable domain reads EPEVTQTPSHQVTQMGQEVILRCVPISNHLYFYWYRQILGQKVEFLVSFYNNEISEKSEIFDDQFSVERPDGSNFTLKIRSTKLEDSAMYFCASSPLPLTGENWWQYFGPGTRLTVT.

The sample holds many counts of this clonotype. This chain uses TRBV28 with TRBJ2-1, with D possibly matching TRBD1 (6 bases). Germline-derived CDR1 and CDR2 are MDHEN and SYDVKM. The CDR3 totals 15 residues. Trimming stripped 6 bases from V and 7 bases from J, with 19 bases between. The CDR3 spells CASSIRTGSWNEQFF. Written as DNA, the CDR3 is TGTGCCAGCAGCATTCGAACAGGGAGTTGGAATGAGCAGTTCTTC.

Many counts were recorded for this clonotype. CDR3 residues: CSAVRGGLSDTQYF. CDR3 nucleotide sequence: TGCAGTGCTGTCCGGGGGGGCCTATCCGATACGCAGTATTTT. The chain has TRBV20-1 and TRBJ2-3; 8 positions agree with TRBD2. This CDR3 contains 14 residues. Germline-derived CDR1 and CDR2 are DFQATT and SNEGSKA (reference sequence). Unmatched junction bases numbered 10, after V lost 5 bases and J lost 6 bases.

Note on this clonotype: A much more abundant neighbour one base away suggests this may be a read error. This chain joins TRBV6-1 and TRBJ2-3; D may be TRBD1 or TRBD2 (5 bases each). CDR1 is MNHNS and CDR2 is SASEGT in the germline V gene. V lost 11 bases and J lost 6, with 27 bases in between. There are 16 residues in the CDR3. CDR3 sequence reads: CACLGPGPKRVDTQYF. The CDR3 DNA follows: TGTGCCTGCTTGGGGCCGGGACCCAAGAGAGTTGATACGCAGTATTTT.

This clonotype was detected a few times. The V call is TRBV2, the J call TRBJ1-5, with D possibly being TRBD1 (6 bases). The V and J ends lost 2 bases and 9 bases respectively, with 17 bases between them. Per the germline V gene, CDR1 is SNHLY and CDR2 is FYNNEI. The CDR3 loop spans 15 amino acids. This CDR3 is CASSERGVGSRPQHF. Here the CDR3 DNA reads TGTGCCAGCAGTGAAAGGGGGGTGGGGTCTCGGCCCCAGCATTTT.

The chain carries TRBV12-5 and TRBJ1-2; D is unclear. V lost 5 bases, J lost 8 bases, and 18 bases lay in between. The CDR3 has 14 amino acids. From germline, CDR1 is LGHNT and CDR2 FRNRAP. This CDR3 is CASGPKIGTGGYTF. The CDR3 region has the DNA TGTGCTAGTGGTCCGAAGATCGGCACGGGCGGCTACACCTTC.

This clonotype was seen only a few times. This chain connects TRBV4-1 to TRBJ2-5, with D possibly called TRBD1 or TRBD2 (5 bases each). The ends were cut back, 1 base at V and 2 bases at J, with 11 bases in the middle. Germline values: CDR1 MGHRA, CDR2 YSYEKL. The length of the CDR3 is 15 residues. Written as DNA, the CDR3 is TGCGCCAGCAGCCAAGGGCCGGGGCCACAAGAGACCCAGTACTTC. This gives the protein CASSQGPGPQETQYF.

This clonotype has a count of ten or more. This chain joins TRBV7-2 and TRBJ2-5; 7 bases map to TRBD2. The V and J ends lost 0 bases and 7 bases, in that order; junction bases with no gene match: 11. From germline, CDR1 is SGHTA and CDR2 FQGNSA. This CDR3 region has 16 residues. DNA for the CDR3: TGTGCCAGCAGCTTAGCTCCTCTGGCGGGGGTTGGGACCCAGTACTTC. Translated: CASSLAPLAGVGTQYF.